The text below deals with one T cell receptor (beta chain). Antigen: not known. The data are from a study of radiotherapy plus CTLA-4 blockade in lung cancer. About the research overall: Objective responses occurred in around 18% of patients; 25% to 35% had disease control. Study observations and caveats: Subsequent to radiotherapy plus ipilimumab, tumor-derived TCR clones underwent expansion in blood. Reportedly, early blood T cell clone dynamics best predicted response, with interferon-beta.

Some clones are missing from TCRdb's copy, which holds only in-frame ones; the method was immunoSEQ multiplex PCR. The sample holds roughly 100,000 clones, roughly 80% seen once. Focal radiation with ipilimumab CTLA-4 blockade was given to patients with chemo-refractory metastatic non-small-cell lung cancer. This CDR3 is built from 15 residues. V was trimmed by 7 bases and J by 5 bases, leaving 19 bases between them. Germline assignment: CDR1 LNHDA and CDR2 SQIVND (reference sequence). The TCR comes from a human donor with non-small cell lung cancer that progressed on radiotherapy plus ipilimumab. Sequenced here: peripheral blood, sampled from a patient treated with radiotherapy plus ipilimumab. The chain joins TRBV19 to TRBJ2-3; D unresolved. In DNA, the CDR3 is TGTGCCAGTAAAGGCACTGACCAATTTAGAGATACGCAGTATTTT. Its translation is CASKGTDQFRDTQYF.